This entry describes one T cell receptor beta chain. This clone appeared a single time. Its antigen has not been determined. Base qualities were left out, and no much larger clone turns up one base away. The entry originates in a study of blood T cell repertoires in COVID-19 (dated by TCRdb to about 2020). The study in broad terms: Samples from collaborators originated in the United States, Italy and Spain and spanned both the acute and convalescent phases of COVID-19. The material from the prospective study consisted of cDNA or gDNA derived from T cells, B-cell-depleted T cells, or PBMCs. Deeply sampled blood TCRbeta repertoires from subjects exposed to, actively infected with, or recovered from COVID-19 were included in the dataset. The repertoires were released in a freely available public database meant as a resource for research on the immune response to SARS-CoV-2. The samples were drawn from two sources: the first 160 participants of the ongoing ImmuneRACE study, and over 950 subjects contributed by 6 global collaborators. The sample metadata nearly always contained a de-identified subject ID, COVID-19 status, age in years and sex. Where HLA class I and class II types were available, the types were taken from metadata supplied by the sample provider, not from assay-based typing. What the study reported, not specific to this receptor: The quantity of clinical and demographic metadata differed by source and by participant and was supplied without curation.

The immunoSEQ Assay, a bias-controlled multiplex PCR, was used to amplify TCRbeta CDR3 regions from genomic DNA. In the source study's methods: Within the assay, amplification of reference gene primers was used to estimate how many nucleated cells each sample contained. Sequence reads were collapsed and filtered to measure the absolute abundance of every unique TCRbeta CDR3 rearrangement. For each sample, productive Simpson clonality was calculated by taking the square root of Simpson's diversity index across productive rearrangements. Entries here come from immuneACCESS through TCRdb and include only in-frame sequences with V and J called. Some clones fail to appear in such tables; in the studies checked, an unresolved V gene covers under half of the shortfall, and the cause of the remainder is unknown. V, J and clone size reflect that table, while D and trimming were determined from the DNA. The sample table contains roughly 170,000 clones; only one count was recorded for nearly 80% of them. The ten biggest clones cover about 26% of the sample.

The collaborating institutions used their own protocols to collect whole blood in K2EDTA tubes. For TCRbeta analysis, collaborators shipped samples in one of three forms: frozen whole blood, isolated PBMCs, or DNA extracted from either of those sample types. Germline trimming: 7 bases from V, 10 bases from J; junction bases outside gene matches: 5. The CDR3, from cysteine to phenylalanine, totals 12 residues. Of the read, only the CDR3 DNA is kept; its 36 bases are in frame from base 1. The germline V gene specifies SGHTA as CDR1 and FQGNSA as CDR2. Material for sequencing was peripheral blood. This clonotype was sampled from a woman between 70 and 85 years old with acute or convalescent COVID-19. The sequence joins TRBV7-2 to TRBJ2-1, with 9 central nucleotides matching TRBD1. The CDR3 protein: CASKGQGREQFF. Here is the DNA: TGTGCCAGCAAGGGACAGGGACGAGAGCAGTTCTTC.